Presented here are 32 T cell receptor beta chains from one specimen sequenced in a study of early T cells in non-severe SARS-CoV-2 infection. TCRdb redid the calling of the 5' RACE reads with MiXCR, one entry per CDR3 protein. The data show 55,000 to 75,000 distinct CDR3 sequences, about a tenth seen once. The sequenced sample was whole blood, obtained at baseline. These receptors all come from an adult who was a healthcare worker with PCR-confirmed SARS-CoV-2 infection or an uninfected control (not recorded which).

This clonotype was found many times. V and J are TRBV7-8 and TRBJ2-3; D is uncertain. The CDR3 contains 13 residues. Between the trimmed V and J ends, which lost 1 base and 3 bases, there was a span of 5 bases. Germline V gene data show CDR1 as SGHVS and CDR2 as FQNEAQ. In DNA form, the CDR3 reads TGTGCCAGCAGCTTAGTCTCAACAGATACGCAGTATTTT. Protein sequence: CASSLVSTDTQYF.

This clonotype was observed many times. The V call is TRBV27, the J call TRBJ2-7, with 10 bases identical to TRBD1. The V gene's germline CDR1 is MNHEY and CDR2 SMNVEV (reference sequence). Unmatched junction bases numbered 10, after V lost 5 bases and J lost 3 bases. CDR3 size: 16 residues. CDR3 region: CASSPDDRGRDYEQYF. The CDR3 bases are TGTGCCAGCAGTCCCGATGACAGGGGGCGGGACTACGAGCAGTACTTC.

This clonotype appeared many times. The V gene is TRBV28, the J gene TRBJ2-7; D ambiguous. V was cut by 6 bases and J by 0 bases, with 9 bases left in between. CDR3 length: 13 residues. The germline gives CDR1 MDHEN, CDR2 SYDVKM. The CDR3 coding sequence is TGTGCCAGCAGCCCTCCGGTCTCCTACGAGCAGTACTTC. Translating gives CASSPPVSYEQYF.

This chain connects TRBV6-1 to TRBJ2-7; D is ambiguous. Between the trimmed V and J ends, which lost 0 bases and 9 bases, there was a span of 9 bases. Germline V gives CDR1 MNHNS, CDR2 SASEGT. The CDR3 has 12 residues. CDR3 protein: CASSEAWLGQYF. CDR3 sequence (DNA): TGTGCCAGCAGTGAAGCGTGGCTTGGGCAGTACTTC.

The chain combines TRBV6-1 with TRBJ1-2; D is unclear. With 2 bases removed from V and 3 bases from J, the gap between germline ends came to 13 bases. The CDR3 is 15 amino acids. Per germline, CDR1 MNHNS and CDR2 SASEGT. CDR3 loop: CASSEPANLYYGYTF. DNA of the CDR3: TGTGCCAGCAGTGAACCGGCGAACCTATACTATGGCTACACCTTC.

This chain links TRBV15 with TRBJ2-1, with D perhaps matching TRBD1 (6 bases). The CDR3 contains 14 residues. V was trimmed by 7 bases and J by 5 bases, leaving 15 bases between them. The germline V gene has CDR1 LNHNV and CDR2 YYDKDF (reference sequence). For the CDR3, the DNA is TGTGCCACCACCTCATGGGACACCGACAATGAGCAGTTCTTC. This translates into CATTSWDTDNEQFF.

This clonotype appeared many times. The CDR3 bases are TGTGCCAGCAGTTTGGGGACAGGGACTTCACCCCTCCACTTT. The encoded protein is CASSLGTGTSPLHF. The V call is TRBV12-3 or TRBV12-4, the J call TRBJ1-6; TRBD1 agrees at 9 bases. The CDR3 spans 14 residues. V shed 3 bases and J 9 bases; nucleotides not matched to a gene: 3.

This clonotype was observed a handful of times. The V and J genes are TRBV11-1 and TRBJ2-5; no reliable D call. CDR3 length: 15 residues. V was pared by 2 bases and J by 0 bases, with 10 bases between. In germline, CDR1 is SGHAT, CDR2 FQDESV (reference sequence). This chain's CDR3 is CASSLLGLNQETQYF. The CDR3 nucleotides read TGTGCCAGCAGCTTATTGGGCTTGAACCAAGAGACCCAGTACTTC.

This clonotype was counted a single time. At one end, the junction sequence differs from germline, possibly due to a read error. This chain joins TRBV27 and TRBJ2-6; 8 positions match TRBD1. The germline CDR1 and CDR2 sequences are MNHEY and SMNVEV (reference sequence). The CDR3 sequence is 17 residues long. Here the CDR3 DNA reads TGTGCCAGCAGAAGGGACAGGAGGGTCTCTGTGGCCAACGTCCTGACTTTC. Protein sequence: CASRRDRRVSVANVLTF.

This clonotype appeared many times. This sequence joins TRBV7-9 and TRBJ1-2; no definite D call. This CDR3 contains 10 residues. Trimming removed 7 bases at V and 7 bases at J, with 7 bases between. Germline V gene lookup returns CDR1 SEHNR and CDR2 FQNEAQ (reference sequence). The CDR3 loop is CASIEFGYTF. CDR3 in DNA: TGTGCCAGCATCGAGTTTGGCTACACCTTC.

This clonotype was observed a few times. J is TRBJ2-7 and V is TRBV6-1; D gene ambiguous. The germline CDR1 and CDR2 sequences are MNHNS and SASEGT. The V end lost 4 bases, the J end lost 7 bases, and 17 bases lay between the germline ends. The CDR3 loop spans 14 amino acids. CDR3 residues: CASSGPTVMGEQYF. The CDR3 region has the DNA TGTGCCAGCAGTGGGCCTACAGTTATGGGTGAGCAGTACTTC.

The chain couples TRBV15 to TRBJ2-7; 8 nucleotides match TRBD2. CDR1 LNHNV and CDR2 YYDKDF come from the germline V gene (reference sequence). This CDR3 has 13 residues. J was trimmed by 3 bases and V by 8 bases; bases with no gene match: 6. The CDR3 region is CATGGRLGYEQYF. DNA for the CDR3: TGTGCCACCGGCGGGAGGCTCGGCTACGAGCAGTACTTC.

This clonotype was counted ten times or more. The chain is built from TRBV3-1 and TRBJ2-5; D gene unclear. The CDR3 length is 15 residues. Germline-derived CDR1 and CDR2 are LGHDT and YNNKEL (reference sequence). The germline V and J ends were trimmed by 0 bases and 5 bases, with 13 bases remaining between them. The CDR3 here is CASSQDGVSSETQYF. CDR3 in DNA: TGTGCCAGCAGCCAAGATGGTGTCAGCTCCGAGACCCAGTACTTC.

The chain joins TRBV29-1 to TRBJ2-1; D not resolved. CDR3 length equals 12 residues. Trimming left V 0 bases short and J 6 bases short, with 6 bases between. Per the germline V gene, CDR1 is SQVTM and CDR2 is ANQGSEA. CDR3 sequence reads: CSVEEGPNEQFF. The CDR3, as DNA: TGCAGCGTTGAAGAAGGGCCCAATGAGCAGTTCTTC.

This clonotype was detected ten times or more. The chain links TRBV12-3 or TRBV12-4 to TRBJ1-2; 9 nucleotides align to TRBD1. The CDR3 is made up of 14 amino acids. V shed 4 bases, J shed 4 bases, and the junction held 4 bases outside the gene matches. The CDR3: CASSYRGRGYGYTF. CDR3 sequence (DNA): TGTGCCAGCAGTTACAGGGGGCGCGGCTATGGCTACACCTTC.

This sequence joins TRBV7-3 and TRBJ2-1; a weak D match, TRBD2 (5 bases). Germline values: CDR1 SGHTA, CDR2 FQGTGA. The CDR3 runs 14 residues. Trimming left V 5 bases short and J 5 bases short, with 13 bases between. This CDR3 is CASSPSLKNNEQFF. In DNA, the CDR3 is TGTGCCAGCAGCCCTAGCCTTAAGAACAATGAGCAGTTCTTC.

There are many counts of this clonotype. The chain recombines TRBV12-3 or TRBV12-4 with TRBJ1-5; D gene unclear. V lost 2 bases and J 4 bases, leaving 0 bases between the germline ends. CDR3 length equals 11 residues. This CDR3 reads CASSLNQPQHF. The CDR3 DNA reads TGTGCCAGCAGTTTAAATCAGCCCCAGCATTTT.

J is TRBJ2-2 and V is TRBV5-6; D gene ambiguous. The V gene's germline CDR1 is SGHDT and CDR2 YYEEEE. The V and J ends lost 1 base and 4 bases respectively, with 5 bases between them. The CDR3 spans 13 residues. The CDR3 nucleotides are TGTGCCAGCAGCTTGAAGGGCACCGGGGAGCTGTTTTTT. It specifies CASSLKGTGELFF.

This clonotype came up a few times. The chain employs TRBV28 and TRBJ2-4; D is possibly TRBD2 (5 bases). The germline V gene has CDR1 MDHEN and CDR2 SYDVKM. V was clipped by 6 bases and J by 8 bases, with 14 bases between them. This CDR3 has 13 amino acids. This chain's CDR3 is CASSSRTGDIQYF. As DNA, the CDR3 is TGTGCCAGCAGCTCCCGAACCGGGGACATTCAGTACTTC.

In its sample, this clonotype was seen many times. The chain links TRBV29-1 to TRBJ2-1; TRBD2 matches at 7 bases. CDR1 is SQVTM, CDR2 ANQGSEA, per germline. The CDR3 sequence is 12 residues long. DNA of the CDR3: TGCAGAGCGGGGAGCTCCTACAATGAGCAGTTCTTC. Translation gives CRAGSSYNEQFF.

The rearrangement links TRBV18 to TRBJ2-5; D call uncertain. The CDR3 covers 15 residues. Germline V gene lookup returns CDR1 KGHSH and CDR2 LQKENI. V shed 1 base and J shed 1 base, with 10 bases lying between them. The CDR3 loop reads CASSPLADTQETQYF. DNA for the CDR3: TGTGCCAGCTCACCACTTGCAGATACCCAAGAGACCCAGTACTTC.

This clonotype is labeled medium-sized. The genes are TRBV27 and TRBJ2-3; 7 bases agree with TRBD1. J was trimmed by 4 bases and V by 2 bases; bases with no gene match: 0. Germline V lookup: CDR1 MNHEY, CDR2 SMNVEV (reference sequence). This CDR3 region has 13 residues. The CDR3 loop reads CASSLGQADTQYF. For the CDR3, the DNA is TGTGCCAGCAGTTTAGGACAGGCAGATACGCAGTATTTT.

A remark on this clonotype: This may come from a read error, since a much larger clone is one base off. The rearrangement joins TRBV5-1 to TRBJ2-3; TRBD1 aligns across 10 bases. The ends lost 4 bases at V and 0 bases at J; junction bases unmatched: 5. Germline V gives CDR1 SGHRS, CDR2 YFSETQ. CDR3 length equals 16 residues. The CDR3 DNA follows: TGCGCCAGCAGCGCCGGACAGGGGGGCAGCACAGATACGCAGTATTTT. This codes for CASSAGQGGSTDTQYF.

The J gene is TRBJ1-1, the V gene TRBV6-1, with D unclear. This CDR3 comprises 12 residues. V lost 6 bases, J lost 0 bases, and 5 bases lay in between. Germline assignment: CDR1 MNHNS and CDR2 SASEGT. The CDR3 bases are TGTGCCAGCAGCCGAGTGAACACTGAAGCTTTCTTT. This codes for CASSRVNTEAFF.

In its sample, this clonotype was seen many times. The chain recombines TRBV27 with TRBJ2-3; 10 nucleotides line up with TRBD2. Germline V gene data show CDR1 as MNHEY and CDR2 as SMNVEV (reference sequence). V shed 5 bases and J 7 bases; nucleotides not matched to a gene: 12. This CDR3 has 16 residues. CDR3 loop: CASSALSSGRWYTQYF. CDR3 bases: TGTGCCAGCAGTGCCCTAAGTAGCGGGAGGTGGTATACGCAGTATTTT.

This clonotype was observed a handful of times. The genes are TRBV25-1 and TRBJ2-5, with a weak D call TRBD2 (6 bases). From germline, CDR1 is MGHDK and CDR2 SYGVNS. Deletions cut 3 bases from V and 0 bases from J, with 8 bases between. The CDR3 contains 14 residues. The CDR3 nucleotides are TGTGCCAGCAGTGATTGGGGGGACCAAGAGACCCAGTACTTC. It encodes CASSDWGDQETQYF.

There are many counts of this clonotype. At one boundary the junction diverges from the germline segment, which might be a read error. The chain uses TRBV5-1 and TRBJ2-5, with D uncertain. Germline V gene sequence: CDR1 SGHRS, CDR2 YFSETQ. This CDR3 spans 11 amino acids. The CDR3: CASSSQETQYF. The CDR3 bases are TGTGCCAGCAGCTCCCAAGAGACCCAGTACTTC.

This clonotype has only a few counts. The chain joins TRBV10-3 to TRBJ2-5; D perhaps matches TRBD2 (5 bases). The CDR3 consists of 13 residues. The germline CDR1 and CDR2 sequences are ENHRY and SYGVKD. Trimming took 8 bases from V and 4 from J, leaving 14 bases between them. The CDR3, as DNA: TGTGCCATCGGACCTTCTGCGGGAGAGACCCAGTACTTC. Translating it yields CAIGPSAGETQYF.

The genes are TRBV20-1 and TRBJ2-3; a possible D gene is TRBD2 (6 bases). The CDR3 runs to 14 residues. V lost 7 bases and J lost 3, with 17 bases in between. Germline V gene data show CDR1 as DFQATT and CDR2 as SNEGSKA (reference sequence). Written as DNA, the CDR3 is TGCAGTGTTAGGGACCAGGGAGGAACAGATACGCAGTATTTT. Its protein is CSVRDQGGTDTQYF.

This clonotype was observed a handful of times. CDR3 sequence (DNA): TGTGCCAGCAGCGTAGCCCCTCCCAATGAGCAGTTCTTC. Encoded protein: CASSVAPPNEQFF. The chain combines TRBV9 with TRBJ2-1; D unclear. Per germline, CDR1 SGDLS and CDR2 YYNGEE. The CDR3 spans 13 residues. Deletions cut 0 bases from V and 6 bases from J, with 7 bases between.

The gene calls are TRBV28 and TRBJ1-2; 7 bases are shared with TRBD1. The ends lost 7 bases at V and 2 bases at J; junction bases unmatched: 7. Germline CDR1 MDHEN, CDR2 SYDVKM. The CDR3 totals 14 residues. The CDR3 nucleotides are TGTGCCAGCACCCCGGGACAGACGAACTATGGCTACACCTTC. It is translated as CASTPGQTNYGYTF.

This clonotype occurred many times. This chain uses TRBV28 with TRBJ1-2, with D uncertain. The CDR3 has 16 amino acids. Deletions cut 6 bases from V and 2 bases from J, with 19 bases between. Per the germline V gene, CDR1 is MDHEN and CDR2 is SYDVKM. This CDR3 is CASSQHGRPTNYGYTF. The CDR3 DNA is TGTGCCAGCAGCCAACACGGGAGGCCCACAAACTATGGCTACACCTTC.